These T cell receptor beta chains were read from a single sample in a study of blood T cell repertoires in COVID-19. The assay was immunoSEQ multiplex PCR, and TCRdb's table has in-frame clones only and misses some. This table holds about 210,000 clones, 83% found once. The sample was peripheral blood. These receptors were collected from a woman in her fifties or sixties with acute or convalescent COVID-19. Each CDR3 is given with its conserved first and last residue. The D gene is left open where the match is weak. Only part of the rows carry a size: once, few, many, or a class if the clone is expanded.

>TRBV15|-|-|16|TRBJ2-3
TGTGCCACCAGCCTCGAGGGTAGCGGAAACACAGATACGCAGTATTTT
CATSLEGSGNTDTQYF
>TRBV11-2|TRBD1|-|16|TRBJ2-1
TGTGCCAGCAGCTTAGATCCGCGGACAGGGGAGGGTGAGCAGTTCTTC
CASSLDPRTGEGEQFF
>TRBV4-1|TRBD1|-|18|TRBJ2-2
TGCGCCAGCAGCCCAGCGACAGGGGGCCCTGTTAACACCGGGGAGCTGTTTTTT
CASSPATGGPVNTGELFF
>TRBV19|-|-|15|TRBJ2-2
TGTGCCAGTAGTATGTTATCCGGGATTACCGGGGAGCTGTTTTTT
CASSMLSGITGELFF
>TRBV5-1|-|-|14|TRBJ2-1
TGCGCCAGCAGTATGGGGAGAACGGACAATGAGCAGTTCTTC
CASSMGRTDNEQFF
>TRBV28|TRBD1|once|17|TRBJ2-7
TGTGCCAGCAGTTTATTGGGGACAGTCACCCGATCGGGCGAGCAGTACTTC
CASSLLGTVTRSGEQYF
>TRBV2|TRBD1|-|14|TRBJ1-2
TGTGCCAGCAGTAGAACAGGGGAACTCAACGGCTACACCTTC
CASSRTGELNGYTF
>TRBV30|TRBD1|-|14|TRBJ1-1
TGTGCCTGGGGGACAGGGGTGCAAAACACTGAAGCTTTCTTT
CAWGTGVQNTEAFF
>TRBV28|TRBD1|-|14|TRBJ1-1
TGTGCCAGCAGTCGGGACAGGGTGAACACTGAAGCTTTCTTT
CASSRDRVNTEAFF
>TRBV28|-|-|13|TRBJ1-2
TGTGCCAGCAGTTTAACCCCGGGGAGGGGCTACACCTTC
CASSLTPGRGYTF
>TRBV27|TRBD1|once|15|TRBJ1-2
TGTGCCAGCAGGGCGGGGACAGTCGCTAACTATGGCTACACCTTC
CASRAGTVANYGYTF
>TRBV9|TRBD1|-|17|TRBJ1-2
TGTGCCAGCAGCGTAGCTCCCACAGACAGGGGGGGCTATGGCTACACCTTC
CASSVAPTDRGGYGYTF
>TRBV5-1|-|-|14|TRBJ1-1
TGCGCCAGCAGCTTGTACCAGGGAGGCCCTGAAGCTTTCTTT
CASSLYQGGPEAFF
>TRBV20-1|-|-|11|TRBJ2-3
TGCAGTGCCGGACTAGGGGGTACGCAGTATTTT
CSAGLGGTQYF
>TRBV5-1|TRBD2|-|15|TRBJ2-2
TGCGCCAGCAGCTTCACTAGCGGGAGCACCGGGGAGCTGTTTTTT
CASSFTSGSTGELFF
>TRBV15|-|-|21|TRBJ1-3
TGTGCCACCAGCAGTCCTATGGGGGCCGGAGTGTCGGAAATCTCTGGAAACACCATATATTTT
CATSSPMGAGVSEISGNTIYF
>TRBV7-9|-|-|14|TRBJ2-7
TGTGCCAGCAGCTCCTCCAACCTAGCCTACGAGCAGTACTTC
CASSSSNLAYEQYF
>TRBV19|-|-|13|TRBJ1-5
TGTGCCAGTAGTATCCAGTCAAATCAGCCCCAGCATTTT
CASSIQSNQPQHF
>TRBV3-1/TRBV3-2|-|-|15|TRBJ2-3
TGTGCCAGCAGCCAAGGGTTACTCTCAACAGATACGCAGTATTTT
CASSQGLLSTDTQYF
>TRBV5-1|-|-|12|TRBJ2-1
TGCGCCAGCAGCTCGACTAGTTATGAGCAGTTCTTC
CASSSTSYEQFF
>TRBV11-2|-|once|14|TRBJ1-2
TGTGCCAGCAGCTTAGATCGAGGCAGGGATGGCTACACCTTC
CASSLDRGRDGYTF
>TRBV5-4|-|-|16|TRBJ1-5
TGTGCCAGCAGCTTATCCCCCGGGGATAGCAATCAGCCCCAGCATTTT
CASSLSPGDSNQPQHF
>TRBV11-2|TRBD1|-|14|TRBJ1-1
TGTGCCAGCGACAGGGGGCTAAGGAAACCTGAAGCTTTCTTT
CASDRGLRKPEAFF
>TRBV10-1|-|-|15|TRBJ2-2
TGCGCCAGCAGTGGTCAGGCAGATACAGTCGGGGAGCTGTTTTTT
CASSGQADTVGELFF
>TRBV11-2|-|-|13|TRBJ1-3
TGTGCCAGCAGCCTAGGTGGCGGGAACACCATATATTTT
CASSLGGGNTIYF
>TRBV11-2|-|-|14|TRBJ1-6
TGTGCCAGCAGCTCCCCCGCGGGTAGTTCACCCCTCCACTTT
CASSSPAGSSPLHF
>TRBV2|-|-|14|TRBJ1-5
TGTGCCAGCAGTGAAGCGCAGGGGCCCGGACCCCAGCATTTT
CASSEAQGPGPQHF
>TRBV5-1|TRBD1|-|17|TRBJ2-2
TGCGCCAGCAGCTACTCCTTGACAGGGGGAAACACCGGGGAGCTGTTTTTT
CASSYSLTGGNTGELFF
>TRBV2|TRBD2|-|18|TRBJ2-7
TGTGCCAGCAGGGCCGGGACTAGCGGGAGTTACTCCGCCTACGAGCAGTACTTC
CASRAGTSGSYSAYEQYF
>TRBV7-9|-|-|17|TRBJ1-3
TGTGCCAGCAGCCCAGGGCGCCCTTTTCAGGGGACAAACACCATATATTTT
CASSPGRPFQGTNTIYF
>TRBV5-1|-|-|15|TRBJ2-3
TGCGCCAGCAGCTTAAGACCGGCAGGGGCAGATACGCAGTATTTT
CASSLRPAGADTQYF
>TRBV20-1|-|once|13|TRBJ2-1
TGCAGTGCTAGTAAGTCTAGCGATAATGAGCAGTTCTTC
CSASKSSDNEQFF
>TRBV7-9|TRBD1|-|14|TRBJ2-7
TGTGCCAGCAGCTCCGACAGGGTATCCTACGAGCAGTACTTC
CASSSDRVSYEQYF
>TRBV16|-|-|13|TRBJ2-7
TGTGCCAGCGTCTCACAGAGTTCCTACGAGCAGTACTTC
CASVSQSSYEQYF
>TRBV3-1/TRBV3-2|-|few|15|TRBJ2-2
TGTGCCAGCAGCCATGGAGGGGCGAACACCGGGGAGCTGTTTTTT
CASSHGGANTGELFF
>TRBV11-2|-|-|15|TRBJ2-4
TGTGCCAGCAGACTCCAAACGGGGGCCAAAAACATTCAGTACTTC
CASRLQTGAKNIQYF
>TRBV7-2|TRBD1|-|15|TRBJ1-1
TGTGCCAGCAGCTTTGGACAGGGCTTATCCACTGAAGCTTTCTTT
CASSFGQGLSTEAFF
>TRBV19|-|-|17|TRBJ1-6
TGTGCCAGTAGTATCGTCGCAGGTCTCTCCTATAATTCACCCCTCCACTTT
CASSIVAGLSYNSPLHF
>TRBV6-5|-|-|15|TRBJ1-2
TGTGCCAGCAGTACAAGACAGACTTCTAACTATGGCTACACCTTC
CASSTRQTSNYGYTF
>TRBV6-5|-|-|11|TRBJ2-3
TGTGCCAGCAGTTCCCCGGGACATCTATATTTT
CASSSPGHLYF
>TRBV4-1|TRBD1|-|14|TRBJ2-7
TGCGCCAGCAGCCCGGGGACAGGGTCGAACGAGCAGTACTTC
CASSPGTGSNEQYF
>TRBV5-1|-|-|13|TRBJ2-1
TGCGCCAGCAGCTTGAATTCAAACAATGAGCAGTTCTTC
CASSLNSNNEQFF
>TRBV18|TRBD1|-|14|TRBJ1-4
TGTGCCAGCTCATCTGGACAGGGGAATGAAAAACTGTTTTTT
CASSSGQGNEKLFF
>TRBV21-1|-|-|20|TRBJ1-1
TGTGCCAGCAGCAAAATACACCCGGGGCGGTTACAGGGCCAGAACACTGAAGCTTTCTTT
CASSKIHPGRLQGQNTEAFF
>TRBV28|TRBD2|-|15|TRBJ2-5
TGTGCCAGCACCTCTGGCGGAGCGGGAGGTCTCACCCAGTACTTC
CASTSGGAGGLTQYF
>TRBV2|TRBD1|-|13|TRBJ1-2
TGTGCCAGCAGTCCTACAGGGGGCGGTGGCTACACCTTC
CASSPTGGGGYTF
>TRBV25-1|-|once|15|TRBJ1-2
TGTGCCAGCAGTGGTGCAGGGGCAACTAACTATGGCTACACCTTC
CASSGAGATNYGYTF
>TRBV6-6|-|-|14|TRBJ2-2
TGTGCCAGCAGTCGTTTCGCGAACACCGGGGAGCTGTTTTTT
CASSRFANTGELFF
>TRBV3-1/TRBV3-2|TRBD1|-|17|TRBJ2-7
TGTGCCAGCAGCCCTGTAAGGACAGGCGTCCCTCGCTACGAGCAGTACTTC
CASSPVRTGVPRYEQYF
>TRBV24-1|-|once|13|TRBJ1-5
TGTGCCACCAGTGACTATAGCAATCAGCCCCAGCATTTT
CATSDYSNQPQHF